This TCR beta chain was recorded in a study of blood T cell repertoires in COVID-19. The overall study: Both acute and convalescent COVID-19 samples were obtained from the United States, Italy and Spain.

Germline values: CDR1 SNHLY, CDR2 FYNNEI. Between the trimmed V and J ends, which lost 8 bases and 1 base, there was a span of 17 bases. This CDR3 comprises 15 residues. The table came from immunoSEQ multiplex PCR; TCRdb's copy has only in-frame clones and leaves some out. The sample has some 340,000 clones; around 86% are singletons. The sequenced sample was PBMCs or T cells enriched from blood (not recorded which). The chain has TRBV2 and TRBJ1-1; D is possibly TRBD1 (6 bases). This clonotype originated in a woman aged 45-59 years who had recovered from COVID-19. The CDR3 DNA reads as TGTGCCAGCGGATACAGGGATGGGCCGAACACTGAAGCTTTCTTT. Encoded protein: CASGYRDGPNTEAFF.